This T cell receptor beta chain is from a study of shared clonotypes between healthy human individuals. CDR3 length: 14 amino acids. The V and J ends lost 3 bases and 2 bases respectively, with 9 bases between them. Germline-derived CDR1 and CDR2 are LGHNT and FRNRAP. Healthy HIV-negative adults with no recent acute infections or vaccinations were recruited as donors. Whole-study results and caveats: Naive subsets usually exceeded memory subsets in estimated richness. A handful of donors held around 5% of naive CD4 clonotypes in common.

A note on this clone: Its antigen is as yet unknown.

Using immunoSEQ multiplex PCR, the repertoire was profiled, and TCRdb retains in-frame clones only, with some absent. The repertoire includes fewer than 1.8 million clones, about 98.5% of them detected once, and around 0.33% sits in the top ten. The specimen was naive CD4+ T cells sorted from blood. The subset here: CD45RA+ positively selected. The V call is TRBV12-5, the J call TRBJ2-3, with unresolved D. The clonotype originates from a man under 40 in good health. The CDR3, as DNA: TGTGCTAGTGGTTTTCATCCTAACACAGATACGCAGTATTTT. Protein: CASGFHPNTDTQYF.